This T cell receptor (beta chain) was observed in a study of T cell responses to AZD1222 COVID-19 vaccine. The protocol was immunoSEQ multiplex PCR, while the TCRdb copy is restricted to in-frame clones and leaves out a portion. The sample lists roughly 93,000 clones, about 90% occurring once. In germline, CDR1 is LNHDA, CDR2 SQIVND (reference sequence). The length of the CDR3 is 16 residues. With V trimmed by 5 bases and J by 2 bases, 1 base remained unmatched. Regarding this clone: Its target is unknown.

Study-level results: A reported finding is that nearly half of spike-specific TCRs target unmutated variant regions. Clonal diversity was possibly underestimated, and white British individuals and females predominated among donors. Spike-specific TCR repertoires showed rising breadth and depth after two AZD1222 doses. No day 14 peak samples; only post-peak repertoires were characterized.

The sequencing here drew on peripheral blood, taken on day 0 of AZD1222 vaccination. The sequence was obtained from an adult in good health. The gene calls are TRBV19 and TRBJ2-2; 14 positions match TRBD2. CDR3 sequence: CASSGLAGGNTGELFF. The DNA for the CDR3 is TGTGCCAGTAGTGGACTAGCGGGAGGAAACACCGGGGAGCTGTTTTTT.